This TCR beta chain was retrieved from a study of blood T cell repertoires in COVID-19. The wider study: Specimens from acute and convalescent COVID-19 originated in the United States, Italy and Spain. Sources were T cells, B-cell-depleted T cells, or PBMCs; the material itself was cDNA or gDNA.

In the authors' methods: The assay estimated nucleated cells by amplifying reference gene primers. Here immunoSEQ multiplex PCR was the method, and the copy in TCRdb shows in-frame clones only, minus some. That table furnishes V, J and clone size, whereas the DNA furnished D and trimming. The sample yields over 75,000 clones, 75% to 90% seen once. Germline V lookup: CDR1 SQVTM, CDR2 ANQGSEA. The ends were cut back, 1 base at V and 4 bases at J, with 16 bases in the middle. There are 15 residues in the CDR3. The chain links TRBV29-1 to TRBJ1-2; unclear D gene. The sequencing input was peripheral blood. This sequence originates from a human donor in a cohort sampled during active COVID-19. The CDR3 nucleotides are TGCAGCGTTGAAGCTAAAGGAGGGCCATTCTATGGCTACACCTTC. This encodes CSVEAKGGPFYGYTF.